The rows below give T cell receptor beta chains drawn from one sample of a study of T-cell reconstitution after alpha-beta-depleted transplantation in children. TCRdb re-called the PCR reads through MiXCR, storing one row per CDR3 protein. The sample shows 640,000 or so distinct CDR3 sequences, around 16% of them seen only once. Sequences were derived from PBMCs from the stem cell graft donor, sampled from the stem cell graft. These receptors all stem from a human donor who donated a stem cell graft to a child with acute myeloid leukemia. Each CDR3 is given with its conserved first and last residue. Each record gives: V gene, D gene, J gene, clone size, CDR3 protein, CDR3 DNA. D genes are given only for firm matches. Only some rows state a clone size, as once, few, many or a class for expanded clones.

TRBV12-3/TRBV12-4	NA	TRBJ1-4	many	CASSVAPRVGQTTNEKLFF	TGTGCCAGCAGTGTGGCCCCTAGGGTGGGGCAAACAACTAATGAAAAACTGTTTTTT
TRBV20-1	NA	TRBJ1-4	many	CSALPIGPNEKLFF	TGCAGTGCTCTGCCGATCGGCCCTAATGAAAAACTGTTTTTT
TRBV7-2	NA	TRBJ2-7	many	CASSPRTGYSYEQYF	TGTGCCAGCAGCCCGAGAACGGGTTACTCCTACGAGCAGTACTTC
TRBV6-5	NA	TRBJ1-2	few	CASSYPGDGYTF	TGTGCCAGCAGTTATCCGGGGGATGGCTACACCTTC
TRBV20-1	NA	TRBJ2-5	many	CSARDQGGGRGETQYF	TGCAGTGCTAGAGATCAAGGGGGGGGGCGAGGAGAGACCCAGTACTTC
TRBV5-1	NA	TRBJ1-1	few	CASSLDGFGTEAFF	TGCGCCAGCAGCTTGGATGGGTTTGGCACTGAAGCTTTCTTT
TRBV27	NA	TRBJ1-6	many	CASTGHSNSPLHF	TGTGCCAGTACGGGACACAGTAATTCACCCCTCCACTTT
TRBV7-8	NA	TRBJ2-7	many	CASSFLTSGSSYEQYF	TGTGCCAGCAGCTTCCTCACCTCCGGCAGCAGCTACGAGCAGTACTTC
TRBV9	NA	TRBJ2-1	few	CASSVGGGFNEQFF	TGTGCCAGCAGCGTAGGTGGCGGTTTTAATGAGCAGTTCTTC
TRBV20-1	NA	TRBJ1-4	many	CSARHRDSNEKLFF	TGCAGTGCTAGACACAGAGACAGTAATGAAAAACTGTTTTTT
TRBV7-6	NA	TRBJ2-1	NA	CASSSLAGSLYNEQFF	TGTGCCAGCAGCTCCCTCGCGGGGTCCTTATACAATGAGCAGTTCTTC
TRBV5-6	TRBD1	TRBJ1-1	few	CASSLTPGQGSLTEAFF	TGTGCCAGCAGCTTAACACCGGGACAGGGGTCTCTTACTGAAGCTTTCTTT
TRBV20-1	NA	TRBJ1-4	many	CSAPGQAPGKLFF	TGCAGTGCTCCGGGACAAGCTCCTGGGAAACTGTTTTTT
TRBV11-2	NA	TRBJ2-5	NA	CASSLERGRGLETQYF	TGTGCCAGCAGCTTAGAGCGGGGGAGGGGGCTGGAGACCCAGTACTTC
TRBV20-1	TRBD2	TRBJ2-3	NA	CSARQGLAGGTSTDTQYF	TGCAGTGCGAGACAGGGACTAGCGGGGGGAACTAGCACAGATACGCAGTATTTT
TRBV20-1	NA	TRBJ2-1	few	CSARHRLENEQFF	TGCAGTGCCAGGCACAGGTTAGAGAATGAGCAGTTCTTC
TRBV29-1	NA	TRBJ2-2	NA	CSVQYRPNTGELFF	TGCAGCGTTCAGTACAGGCCTAACACCGGGGAGCTGTTTTTT
TRBV7-2	TRBD1	TRBJ2-3	many	CASSLTGTGGADTQYF	TGTGCCAGCAGCTTGACCGGGACAGGGGGCGCAGATACGCAGTATTTT
TRBV20-1	TRBD2	TRBJ2-5	many	CSATGGTSGGAVTQYF	TGCAGTGCTACCGGAGGGACTAGCGGGGGGGCCGTGACCCAGTACTTC
TRBV7-2	TRBD2	TRBJ2-2	NA	CASRERGGRTGELFF	TGTGCCAGCAGGGAGCGGGGGGGTAGGACCGGGGAGCTGTTTTTT
TRBV29-1	NA	TRBJ1-1	many	CSVEDSEAFF	TGCAGCGTAGAGGACAGTGAAGCTTTCTTT
TRBV20-1	TRBD1	TRBJ1-5	few	CSARGGQGFNQPQHF	TGCAGTGCTAGAGGCGGACAGGGGTTCAATCAGCCCCAGCATTTT
TRBV20-1	TRBD2	TRBJ2-2	few	CSASYSGGDTGELFF	TGCAGTGCTAGTTACAGCGGGGGGGACACCGGGGAGCTGTTTTTT
TRBV7-2	TRBD1	TRBJ1-2	NA	CASSPRTGGRYGYTF	TGTGCCAGCAGCCCCCGGACAGGGGGACGGTATGGCTACACCTTC
TRBV12-3/TRBV12-4	NA	TRBJ1-1	NA	CASIMGGHVIRPNTEAFF	TGTGCCAGCATCATGGGGGGACACGTAATTAGGCCGAACACTGAAGCTTTCTTT
TRBV5-6	TRBD1	TRBJ2-4	NA	CASSLADRDLDIQYF	TGTGCCAGCAGCTTGGCGGACAGGGATCTTGACATTCAGTACTTC
TRBV4-3	NA	TRBJ2-5	NA	CASSPRNGGRETQYF	TGCGCCAGCAGCCCCCGAAACGGGGGAAGGGAGACCCAGTACTTC
TRBV24-1	NA	TRBJ1-2	many	CATSDSSGIGYTF	TGTGCCACCAGTGATTCCTCAGGGATTGGCTACACCTTC
TRBV4-1	NA	TRBJ1-1	few	CASSHQGFGNTEAFF	TGCGCCAGCAGCCACCAGGGGTTCGGGAACACTGAAGCTTTCTTT
TRBV20-1	TRBD1	TRBJ2-7	NA	CSASNFGTAPYEQYF	TGCAGTGCTAGCAATTTCGGGACAGCTCCCTACGAGCAGTACTTC
TRBV5-1	NA	TRBJ1-4	many	CASSLFSSAGGEKLFF	TGCGCCAGCAGCTTGTTCTCTTCGGCAGGAGGTGAAAAACTGTTTTTT
TRBV24-1	NA	TRBJ1-2	NA	CATSDRDHRYGYTF	TGTGCCACCAGTGACCGGGACCACCGGTATGGCTACACCTTC
TRBV5-1	NA	TRBJ2-2	NA	CASSLRGGIRNTGELFF	TGCGCCAGCAGCTTAAGAGGGGGGATCCGCAACACCGGGGAGCTGTTTTTT
TRBV10-2	NA	TRBJ1-2	many	CASSEERTYGYTF	TGCGCCAGCAGTGAGGAGAGAACCTATGGCTACACCTTC
TRBV7-6	NA	TRBJ2-5	few	CASTQETNQETQYF	TGTGCCAGCACCCAAGAGACAAACCAAGAGACCCAGTACTTC
TRBV29-1	NA	TRBJ1-2	many	CSVAGSGVDGYTF	TGCAGCGTTGCCGGTTCTGGTGTGGATGGCTACACCTTC
TRBV14	NA	TRBJ2-2	NA	CASSQAVTGELFF	TGTGCCAGCAGCCAAGCAGTTACCGGGGAGCTGTTTTTT
TRBV24-1	NA	TRBJ1-5	few	CATSPAGERPQHF	TGTGCCACCAGTCCGGCAGGGGAGCGACCCCAGCATTTT
TRBV18	NA	TRBJ1-1	NA	CASSPRGVGDTEAFF	TGTGCCAGCTCACCTCGCGGTGTCGGCGACACTGAAGCTTTCTTT
TRBV12-3/TRBV12-4	TRBD1	TRBJ1-2	few	CASTPGQILTSYGYTF	TGTGCCAGCACTCCGGGACAGATCCTTACCTCCTATGGCTACACCTTC
TRBV7-2	NA	TRBJ1-1	few	CASSVEGARTEAFF	TGTGCCAGCAGCGTTGAAGGGGCCAGGACTGAAGCTTTCTTT
TRBV5-6	NA	TRBJ1-1	few	CASSLFEGYATEAFF	TGTGCCAGCAGCTTGTTCGAGGGGTATGCCACTGAAGCTTTCTTT
TRBV20-1	NA	TRBJ1-5	few	CSARGGSARTQHF	TGCAGTGCCCGAGGGGGGAGTGCCAGGACCCAGCATTTT
TRBV7-2	NA	TRBJ2-1	many	CASTKGKQGYNEQFF	TGTGCCAGCACCAAGGGGAAACAGGGCTACAATGAGCAGTTCTTC
TRBV6-5	NA	TRBJ1-3	NA	CASAGGGNTIYF	TGTGCCAGCGCGGGGGGTGGAAACACCATATATTTT
TRBV7-2	NA	TRBJ1-2	NA	CASSLAVDRTSIGTF	TGTGCCAGCAGCTTAGCAGTCGACCGGACCTCTATTGGTACCTTC
TRBV20-1	NA	TRBJ1-6	many	CSARRTRGNSPLHF	TGCAGTGCTAGAAGGACCAGAGGTAATTCACCCCTCCACTTT
TRBV7-9	NA	TRBJ1-4	NA	CASTSPEGGHEKLFF	TGTGCCAGCACCTCGCCGGAAGGGGGACATGAAAAACTGTTTTTT
TRBV29-1	TRBD1	TRBJ1-2	many	CSVVAGGAGYGYTF	TGCAGCGTTGTCGCAGGGGGCGCGGGCTATGGCTACACCTTC
TRBV20-1	TRBD2	TRBJ2-7	many	CSASLAGPSSYEQYF	TGCAGTGCATCCCTAGCGGGCCCGAGCTCCTACGAGCAGTACTTC
TRBV5-5	NA	TRBJ2-2	few	CASSFQGVANTGELFF	TGTGCCAGCAGCTTTCAAGGAGTTGCGAACACCGGGGAGCTGTTTTTT
TRBV20-1	NA	TRBJ2-1	many	CSARVPLHRVGPYNEQFF	TGCAGTGCTAGGGTCCCCCTCCACAGGGTAGGTCCCTACAATGAGCAGTTCTTC
TRBV5-1	NA	TRBJ1-2	many	CASSWEGTGYTF	TGCGCCAGCAGCTGGGAGGGCACCGGCTACACCTTC
TRBV29-1	TRBD1	TRBJ1-2	NA	CSVRTGDFYGYTF	TGCAGCGTCAGGACAGGGGATTTCTATGGCTACACCTTC
TRBV20-1	NA	TRBJ1-2	NA	CRARQAGGYTF	TGCAGAGCGAGACAGGCGGGGGGCTACACCTTC
TRBV13	NA	TRBJ1-2	NA	CASTYTGRDGYTF	TGTGCCAGCACCTACACCGGCCGGGATGGCTACACCTTC
TRBV27	NA	TRBJ2-2	NA	CASSLLIPGELFF	TGTGCCAGCAGTTTATTAATACCCGGGGAGCTGTTTTTT
TRBV15	TRBD1	TRBJ1-5	NA	CATSDDRGLYQPQHF	TGTGCCACCTCTGACGACAGGGGACTTTATCAGCCCCAGCATTTT